A single sample gave rise to the 12 T cell receptor beta chains below, sequenced in a study of T cells in localized non-small cell lung cancer. The assay was immunoSEQ multiplex PCR, and TCRdb's table has in-frame clones only and misses some. The table includes approximately 150,000 clones, 89% detected once. The specimen comprised peripheral blood, sampled before any cancer treatment. These receptors came from a female donor older than 55 with stage I lung adenocarcinoma.

J is TRBJ2-2 and V is TRBV5-6; 8 positions match TRBD1. The CDR3 loop spans 15 amino acids. Germline CDR1 and CDR2: SGHDT and YYEEEE. Unmatched junction bases numbered 10, after V lost 5 bases and J lost 7 bases. The CDR3 sequence is CASRLRTGSNGELFF. CDR3 DNA: TGTGCCAGCAGGCTGAGGACAGGGTCGAACGGGGAGCTGTTTTTT.

V and J are TRBV6-6 and TRBJ2-1, with D perhaps matching TRBD2 (6 bases). The ends were cut back, 0 bases at V and 1 base at J, with 10 bases in the middle. The CDR3 sequence is 16 residues long. Germline assignment: CDR1 MNHNY and CDR2 SVGAGI (reference sequence). CDR3 coding DNA: TGTGCCAGCAGTTACTCGCGGCGGGAATCCTACAATGAGCAGTTCTTC. This gives the protein CASSYSRRESYNEQFF.

This chain uses TRBV18 with TRBJ2-7; a weak D match, TRBD2 (5 bases). The CDR3 is 14 residues long. Trimming left V 3 bases short and J 4 bases short, with 13 bases between. Per germline, CDR1 KGHSH and CDR2 LQKENI. CDR3 coding DNA: TGTGCCAGCTCACCGCAGAGGGCCGAATACGAGCAGTACTTC. It translates to CASSPQRAEYEQYF.

V is TRBV7-8 and J is TRBJ2-1; 7 nucleotides line up with TRBD1. The CDR3 runs to 15 residues. Per germline, CDR1 SGHVS and CDR2 FQNEAQ. The V and J ends lost 1 base and 2 bases, in that order; junction bases with no gene match: 2. The CDR3 is CASSLEGATYNEQFF. CDR3 coding DNA: TGTGCCAGCAGCTTAGAGGGGGCGACCTACAATGAGCAGTTCTTC.

CDR3 residues: CASSELAGFEQYF. DNA for the CDR3: TGCGCCAGCAGTGAGCTCGCCGGTTTCGAGCAGTACTTC. The chain links TRBV10-1 to TRBJ2-7; D uncertain. The germline V gene has CDR1 WNHNN and CDR2 SYGVQD (reference sequence). Trimming cost V 2 bases and J 6 bases, with 11 bases left between them. CDR3 length: 13 residues.

The V gene is TRBV27, the J gene TRBJ1-1; D is perhaps TRBD1 (6 bases). From germline, CDR1 is MNHEY and CDR2 SMNVEV (reference sequence). Trimming stripped 6 bases from V and 7 bases from J, with 15 bases between. CDR3 length equals 13 residues. CDR3 in amino acids: CASRGAQGFEAFF. The CDR3 DNA follows: TGTGCCAGCAGGGGGGCGCAAGGCTTTGAAGCTTTCTTT.

V gene TRBV9 combines with J gene TRBJ1-3; no reliable D call. The CDR3 has 15 residues. Germline V lookup: CDR1 SGDLS, CDR2 YYNGEE. Trimming took 3 bases from V and 3 from J, leaving 13 bases between them. Here the CDR3 reads CASSDGPTDGNTIYF. CDR3 bases: TGTGCCAGCAGCGACGGGCCCACAGATGGAAACACCATATATTTT.

V gene TRBV18 combines with J gene TRBJ2-1; 9 bases align to TRBD2. The CDR3 extends over 13 amino acids. The germline gives CDR1 KGHSH, CDR2 LQKENI. V dropped 2 bases and J dropped 15; count of bases not matched to a gene: 8. The CDR3 loop reads CASSPLELAGAFF. CDR3 DNA: TGTGCCAGCTCACCATTAGAACTAGCGGGTGCGTTCTTC.

This clone was observed a few times. V is TRBV11-3 and J is TRBJ2-3; 11 bases fit TRBD2. The CDR3 consists of 16 residues. From germline, CDR1 is SGHNT and CDR2 YENEEA. With V trimmed by 5 bases and J by 5 bases, 9 bases remained unmatched. CDR3 DNA: TGTGCCAGCAGCCAATATAGCGGGAGGGCCGGAGATACGCAGTATTTT. As protein: CASSQYSGRAGDTQYF.

This clone was seen a single time. This chain links TRBV5-1 with TRBJ2-2, with 7 bases that match TRBD2. This CDR3 spans 15 amino acids. V was pared by 1 base and J by 1 base, with 1 base of the junction left unmatched. Per the germline V gene, CDR1 is SGHRS and CDR2 is YFSETQ. The CDR3: CASSLTSVNTGELFF. The CDR3 DNA sequence: TGCGCCAGCAGCTTGACTAGCGTGAACACCGGGGAGCTGTTTTTT.

This clone appeared once. The V call is TRBV27, the J call TRBJ2-3, with D hard to call. Trimming pared 1 base from V and 1 base from J, leaving 12 bases between. This CDR3 has 16 residues. Germline CDR1 MNHEY, CDR2 SMNVEV (reference sequence). The chain's CDR3 is CASSLFLAGGTDTQYF. The CDR3 region has the DNA TGTGCCAGCAGTTTATTTTTGGCCGGAGGCACAGATACGCAGTATTTT.

This sequence joins TRBV15 and TRBJ2-5; D gene unclear. The V and J ends lost 1 base and 9 bases respectively, with 18 bases between them. Germline CDR1 and CDR2: LNHNV and YYDKDF (reference sequence). This CDR3 region has 15 residues. The CDR3 bases are TGTGCCACCAGCAGAGGAGACACCCCAAAGGGTGCCCAGTACTTC. It is translated as CATSRGDTPKGAQYF.